This T cell receptor beta chain was captured in a study of T-cell memory formation after mild COVID-19. Across the whole study: The two donors had largely donor-specific TCR clusters.

From germline, CDR1 is SGHRS and CDR2 YFSETQ. V was shortened by 5 bases and J by 5 bases, with 13 bases between the two germline ends. The CDR3 spans 13 residues. Using its own MiXCR run on the 5' RACE reads, TCRdb lists one record per CDR3 protein. The repertoire holds a few hundred thousand distinct CDR3 sequences, with around 15% as singletons. Material: PBMCs or a T cell subset sorted from them (not recorded which). The chain recombines TRBV5-1 with TRBJ1-1; tentatively, D is TRBD1 (5 bases). The clonotype was recovered from a man younger than 35 who had mild COVID-19 (a few samples of this study predate the infection). Cell type and time point are not known. The CDR3 region has the DNA TGCGCCAGCAGGGAAGGGGTTGGGACTGAAGCTTTCTTT. Amino acids: CASREGVGTEAFF.